This T cell receptor beta chain comes out of a study of naive and memory T cell subsets. Whole-study findings and limits: TCR transcript changes with activation or differentiation may affect this RNA method.

This clonotype was counted ten times or more. Its specificity is unknown. This CDR3 has 12 residues. The V and J ends lost 5 bases and 8 bases respectively, with 9 bases between them. Amplification of ligated cDNA took four PCR rounds with SP2 and nested alpha and beta constant primers. For blood and skin samples, reverse transcription used TCR alpha and beta constant primers. TCRdb re-derived calls from the 5' RACE reads in MiXCR, one entry per CDR3 protein. The sample lists roughly 48,000 distinct CDR3 sequences, approximately 4.8% occurring once. The library had UMIs added by 3' ligation of an oligonucleotide to TCR cDNA. Whole blood, over 2 ml, came from adult healthy volunteers. Unsorted total RNA, roughly 1 to 1,100 ng, was DNase treated before reverse transcription.

The rearrangement uses TRBV12-3 or TRBV12-4 and TRBJ1-4; D gene uncertain. This sequence was found in a female donor in good health. CDR3 DNA: TGTGCCAGCAGTCGGCGATGGGAAAAACTGTTTTTT. Its protein product is CASSRRWEKLFF.